This T cell receptor (beta chain) was profiled in a study of CD8 T cells in Susac syndrome. Study-wide context: Blood was drawn from patients with Susac syndrome. At that point, they were therapy-naive, on corticosteroids, or on intravenous immunoglobulin alone.

TEMRA cells were FACS-enriched, while CD8+ and CD4+ T cells were negatively isolated. RNA was extracted with the RNeasy kit, and a quantity of roughly 0.45 to 1 ug was reverse transcribed using random hexamers. By means of immunoSEQ multiplex PCR, TCR beta CDR3 spanning 54 Vbeta and 13 Jbeta underwent amplification. TCRdb fed the immunoSEQ multiplex PCR reads into MiXCR, producing one record per CDR3 protein. Of roughly 200,000 distinct CDR3 sequences listed, 91% are singletons. Trimming took 7 bases from V and 3 from J, leaving 18 bases between them. Germline CDR1 and CDR2: SGHRS and YFSETQ. This CDR3 spans 15 amino acids.

Input material: CD4+ T cells from PBMCs. This TCR was sampled from a human donor with Susac syndrome. This chain joins TRBV5-1 and TRBJ2-3, with D possibly being TRBD1 or TRBD2 (7 bases each). The CDR3 region has the DNA TGCGCCAGCCGAAAGAGACAGGGAGGGACAGATACGCAGTATTTT. Amino acids: CASRKRQGGTDTQYF.